These 6 T cell receptor beta chains originate from one sample sequenced in a study of cytomegalovirus exposure and HLA in healthy donors. Sequencing was performed with immunoSEQ multiplex PCR; in TCRdb, only in-frame clones are kept and a portion is missing. The sample contains some 150,000 clones, roughly 86% of which appear only once. The sample taken for sequencing was PBMCs. The origin of the receptors is a man between 18 and 29 years old in good health and CMV-seropositive.

Worth noting for this clone: Just one base apart from a much larger clone, this may be a read error. V and J are TRBV18 and TRBJ2-2; 8 nucleotides line up with TRBD1. From germline, CDR1 is KGHSH and CDR2 LQKENI. CDR3 length equals 14 residues. J gave up 1 base and V 8 bases, and 3 bases lay outside the gene matches. The CDR3 DNA is TGTGCCAGCAGAGGACAGGGGAACACCGGGGAGCTGTTTTTT. Its translation is CASRGQGNTGELFF.

CDR3 region: CASMLGGNYGYTF. CDR3 DNA sequence: TGTGCCAGCATGCTTGGGGGGAACTATGGCTACACCTTC. This chain joins TRBV2 and TRBJ1-2, with a tentative D call TRBD1 (5 bases). The germline CDR1 and CDR2 sequences are SNHLY and FYNNEI. The CDR3 length is 13 residues. Trimming shortened V by 7 bases and J by 2 bases, and 11 bases separated the two germline ends.

The rearrangement joins TRBV29-1 to TRBJ2-3; possible D gene TRBD2, 6 bases. Germline V lookup: CDR1 SQVTM, CDR2 ANQGSEA. The V gene lost 5 bases and the J gene lost 6 bases, with 12 bases spanning the gap. CDR3 length: 12 amino acids. The CDR3 nucleotides read TGCAGCGTTACGGGGGTCCCGGATACGCAGTATTTT. Translated, it gives CSVTGVPDTQYF.

The rearrangement links TRBV27 to TRBJ1-6; D possibly corresponds to TRBD1 (6 bases). Trimming took 7 bases from V and 1 from J, leaving 14 bases between them. The length of the CDR3 is 16 residues. From germline, CDR1 is MNHEY and CDR2 SMNVEV (reference sequence). The DNA of the CDR3 is TGTGCCAGCAAAGACAGGTTTGGGTCCTATAATTCACCCCTCCACTTT. Translation: CASKDRFGSYNSPLHF.

The rearrangement uses TRBV5-1 and TRBJ2-7; tentatively, D is TRBD1 (6 bases). The CDR3 runs 13 residues. V shed 2 bases and J shed 4 bases, with 10 bases lying between them. Per germline, CDR1 SGHRS and CDR2 YFSETQ. The CDR3 is CASSFRGFYEQYF. CDR3 coding DNA: TGCGCCAGCAGCTTCAGGGGTTTTTACGAGCAGTACTTC. Based on the CDR3 plus reference TRBV5-1 and TRBJ2-7, the full variable domain is KAGVTQTPRYLIKTRGQQVTLSCSPISGHRSVSWYQQTPGQGLQFLFEYFSETQRNKGNFPGRFSGRQFSNSRSEMNVSTLELGDSALYLCASSFRGFYEQYFGPGTRLTVT.

This chain links TRBV5-4 with TRBJ1-3; D gene uncertain. The CDR3 runs to 15 residues. The ends were cut back, 4 bases at V and 4 bases at J, with 15 bases in the middle. Germline CDR1 reads SGHNT; CDR2 reads YYREEE (reference sequence). CDR3: CASSPNGGTGNTIYF. CDR3 in DNA: TGTGCCAGCAGCCCGAACGGCGGCACAGGAAACACCATATATTTT. The whole variable domain, filled in from reference TRBV5-4 and TRBJ1-3, reads ETGVTQSPTHLIKTRGQQVTLRCSSQSGHNTVSWYQQALGQGPQFIFQYYREEENGRGNFPPRFSGLQFPNYSSELNVNALELDDSALYLCASSPNGGTGNTIYFGEGSWLTVV.